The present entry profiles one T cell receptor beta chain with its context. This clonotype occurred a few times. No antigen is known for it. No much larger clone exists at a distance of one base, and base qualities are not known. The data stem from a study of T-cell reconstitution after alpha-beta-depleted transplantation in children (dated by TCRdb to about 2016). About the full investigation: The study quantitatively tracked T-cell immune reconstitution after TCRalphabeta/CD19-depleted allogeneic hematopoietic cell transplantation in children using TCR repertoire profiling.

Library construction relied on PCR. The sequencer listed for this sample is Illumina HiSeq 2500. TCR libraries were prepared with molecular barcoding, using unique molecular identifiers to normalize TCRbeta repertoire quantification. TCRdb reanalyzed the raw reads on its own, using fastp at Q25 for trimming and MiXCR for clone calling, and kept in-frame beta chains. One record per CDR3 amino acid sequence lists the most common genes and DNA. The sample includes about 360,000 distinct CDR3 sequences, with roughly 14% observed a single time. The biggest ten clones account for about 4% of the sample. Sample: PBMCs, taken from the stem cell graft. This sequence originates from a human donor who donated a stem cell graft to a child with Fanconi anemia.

CDR3 reads: CATSSSGDTQYF. The DNA is TGTGCCACCTCTTCCTCCGGGGATACGCAGTATTTT. Rearrangement joined TRBV24-1 to TRBJ2-3; no D gene can be assigned with confidence. V is cut by 9 bases and J by 6 bases, and the space between the germline ends is 12 bases. Looking up the germline V gene yields CDR1 KGHDR and CDR2 SFDVKD. Its CDR3 holds 12 amino acids, cysteine through phenylalanine. Only the CDR3 DNA stays, 36 bases, in frame from base 1.